This T cell receptor (beta chain) was sequenced in a study of cytomegalovirus exposure and HLA in healthy donors. Findings and caveats of the study: Other equally common chains were less clonally expanded than HLA-associated TCR beta chains, a later analysis showed.

Despite likely unrecorded immune exposures, the donors were nominally healthy at the time of sampling. About this clone: Antigen: not known.

Germline CDR1 and CDR2: SGHTA and FQGNSA. With 4 bases clipped from V and 1 base from J, the junction kept 5 bases outside the gene matches. The CDR3 is 15 amino acids. The PCR ran on 60 Vbeta and 13 Jbeta primers. Sequenced by immunoSEQ multiplex PCR; TCRdb stores in-frame clones only, minus some. The sample carries approximately 100,000 clones, about 80% recorded once. The TCR comes from a man aged 35 to 55 in good health and CMV-seronegative. The chain couples TRBV7-2 to TRBJ2-3; 7 bases match TRBD1. Sequencing was performed on PBMCs. The CDR3 coding sequence is TGTGCCAGCAGCTCACAGGGGATGGGCACAGATACGCAGTATTTT. It is translated as CASSSQGMGTDTQYF.